This T cell receptor beta chain emerged from a study of beta chain features in type 1 diabetes. Background on the study: Cells sorted and examined across all samples totaled approximately 100,000,000.

Study-wide findings and caveats: Moderately but significantly shorter TCRB CDR3s were found in Type 1 diabetes patients in all four CD4+ subsets.

This CDR3 contains 12 residues. Germline lookup yields CDR1 SQVTM and CDR2 ANQGSEA. V shed 6 bases and J shed 4 bases, with 11 bases lying between them. Purities in excess of 95% were seen in all sorted populations. Concerning this clone itself: No antigen is known for it.

Since all of the isolated RNA was reverse transcribed, expressed TCRB transcripts were what got sequenced. Produced via immunoSEQ multiplex PCR; TCRdb's table is partial and in-frame only. The table shows 500,000 to 850,000 clones, with over 11% occurring only once. The sample was naive CD4+ T cells from blood. This chain connects TRBV29-1 to TRBJ2-3; D not certain. The receptor's source is a young man with type 1 diabetes. In DNA, the CDR3 is TGCAGCGTCCGATCTATTGCAGATACGCAGTATTTT. It is translated as CSVRSIADTQYF.